This T cell receptor beta chain appears in the sequencing data of a study of T cell clonality in common variable immunodeficiency. Study conclusions and caveats: Authors noted CVID clonality's cause needs subpopulation repertoire sequencing. Repertoire-complication correlations in CVID were limited by patient heterogeneity. Fewer deletions and N-nucleotide insertions were reportedly seen in common variable immunodeficiency TCR beta sequences.

This clone has ten or more counts. Its specificity is unknown. The read comes to an end 3 residues before the CDR3 does, leaving the germline J gene to fill in the end. Control and CVID samples contributed equal amounts of genomic DNA. Here immunoSEQ multiplex PCR was the method, and the copy in TCRdb shows in-frame clones only, minus some. The table lists about 52,000 clones, with no singletons. The germline V gene has CDR1 KGHSH and CDR2 LQKENI. The CDR3 covers 15 residues. V shed 8 bases and J 2 bases; nucleotides not matched to a gene: 8. The rearrangement uses TRBV18 and TRBJ2-3, with 9 bases matching TRBD1. The sample was peripheral blood mononuclear cells. The sequence was collected from a person aged 18 to 69 in good health. CDR3: CASRPGTGNTDTQYF. The DNA read from the CDR3 is TGTGCCAGCCGACCCGGGACAGGGAACACAGATACG. The complete variable domain, with remaining parts taken from reference TRBV18 and TRBJ2-3, reads NAGVMQNPRHLVRRRGQEARLRCSPMKGHSHVYWYRQLPEEGLKFMVYLQKENIIDESGMPKERFSAEFPKEGPSILRIQQVVRGDSAAYFCASRPGTGNTDTQYFGPGTRLTVL.